This TCR beta chain was found in a study of T cells in Graves' hyperthyroidism and ophthalmopathy. A few counts support this clonotype. Germline lookup yields CDR1 SEHNR and CDR2 FQNEAQ (reference sequence). V was trimmed by 4 bases and J by 3 bases, leaving 13 bases between them. The CDR3 contains 14 residues. The CDR3 regions of TCR beta were amplified from RNA transcripts. First-round RT-PCR of the TCR CDR3 relied on the HTBI primer set. Each CDR3 protein gets one entry after TCRdb re-called the multiplex PCR reads with MiXCR. This sample has around 690,000 distinct CDR3 sequences, with 15% to 20% found just once.

This clonotype was sampled from a middle-aged man with Graves' hyperthyroidism. The sample consisted of blood. The chain links TRBV7-9 to TRBJ2-7, with D possibly being TRBD1 (7 bases). The CDR3 bases are TGTGCCAGCAGCTCCAGGGGGGTTGACTACGAGCAGTACTTC. This gives the protein CASSSRGVDYEQYF.